The 28 T cell receptor beta chains below all came from one sample that was sequenced in a study of shared clonotypes between healthy human individuals. Data came from immunoSEQ multiplex PCR; TCRdb stores just in-frame clones and leaves some out. Here the sample spans around 350,000 clones, around 67% being singletons. The sequencing sample was made of memory CD4+ T cells sorted from blood. Subset reported: CD45RA-negative fraction. These receptors were obtained from a man younger than 40 in good health.

This clone has only a few counts. The genes are TRBV28 and TRBJ2-5; D is unresolved. V shed 6 bases and J shed 7 bases, with 18 bases lying between them. The CDR3 is 14 residues long. In germline, CDR1 is MDHEN, CDR2 SYDVKM. For the CDR3, the DNA is TGTGCCAGCAGACTTCGCACTCGGGCAGGGACCCAGTACTTC. Translating it yields CASRLRTRAGTQYF.

V is TRBV4-3 and J is TRBJ2-5; 7 bases line up with TRBD2. Germline-derived CDR1 and CDR2 are LGHNA and YSLEER. The CDR3 length is 14 residues. V gave up 4 bases and J gave up 4 bases; unmatched junction bases: 6. CDR3 loop: CASSRGLVLETQYF. DNA for the CDR3: TGCGCCAGCAGCCGCGGACTAGTCCTAGAGACCCAGTACTTC.

The chain links TRBV2 to TRBJ2-6; D is perhaps TRBD1 (5 bases). Germline-derived CDR1 and CDR2 are SNHLY and FYNNEI. This CDR3 has 20 residues. Trimming took 7 bases from V and 5 from J, leaving 30 bases between them. The CDR3 region is CASNTRGFFERKSWANVLTF. DNA for the CDR3: TGTGCCAGCAATACAAGGGGATTCTTCGAAAGGAAGTCCTGGGCCAACGTCCTGACTTTC.

This clone was seen many times. The rearrangement links TRBV5-5 to TRBJ1-3, with a weak D call TRBD1 (5 bases). CDR3 size: 17 residues. Germline V lookup: CDR1 SGHKS, CDR2 YYEKEE (reference sequence). Trimming took off 4 bases at V and 0 bases at J, with 17 bases between the two ends. The CDR3 sequence: CASSIDGQVSSGNTIYF. The CDR3 bases are TGTGCCAGCAGCATTGACGGACAAGTTAGCTCTGGAAACACCATATATTTT.

The chain links TRBV19 to TRBJ2-5; 8 bases match TRBD2. The CDR3 has 15 amino acids. V gave up 4 bases and J gave up 1 base; unmatched junction bases: 5. Germline-derived CDR1 and CDR2 are LNHDA and SQIVND (reference sequence). CDR3 amino acids: CASSTGLAPQETQYF. CDR3 in DNA: TGTGCCAGTAGTACCGGACTAGCTCCCCAAGAGACCCAGTACTTC.

CDR3 in amino acids: CASSLELGEEAFF. The CDR3 DNA reads TGCGCCAGCAGCTTGGAACTCGGGGAAGAAGCTTTCTTT. The chain is built from TRBV5-1 and TRBJ1-1; D ambiguous. Trimming took off 0 bases at V and 8 bases at J, with 11 bases between the two ends. CDR3 length: 13 amino acids. Per germline, CDR1 SGHRS and CDR2 YFSETQ.

The V gene is TRBV5-1, the J gene TRBJ2-1, with no clear D. The V gene's germline CDR1 is SGHRS and CDR2 YFSETQ. This CDR3 is 21 amino acids long. Trimming took off 1 base at V and 0 bases at J, with 26 bases between the two ends. Written as DNA, the CDR3 is TGCGCCAGCAGCTTGTCCCATGGATTAGGGCGCCTCCCTAGCTCCTACAATGAGCAGTTCTTC. Translated: CASSLSHGLGRLPSSYNEQFF.

This clone was picked up a small number of times. V and J are TRBV6-1 and TRBJ2-5; D ambiguous. This CDR3 contains 11 residues. Germline V gene lookup returns CDR1 MNHNS and CDR2 SASEGT. Trimming shortened V by 4 bases and J by 5 bases, and 5 bases separated the two germline ends. In DNA form, the CDR3 reads TGTGCCAGCAGTGGTAGTGAGACCCAGTACTTC. Residues: CASSGSETQYF.

This chain's CDR3 is CASSESGFSSYEQYF. DNA of the CDR3: TGTGCCAGCAGTGAATCGGGGTTTAGCTCCTACGAGCAGTACTTC. The chain recombines TRBV25-1 with TRBJ2-7, with D tentatively TRBD2 (5 bases). This CDR3 is 15 amino acids long. Germline lookup yields CDR1 MGHDK and CDR2 SYGVNS. V shed 1 base and J shed 0 bases, with 10 bases lying between them.

The chain recombines TRBV11-2 with TRBJ2-1, with 11 positions matching TRBD1. The CDR3 consists of 15 residues. V lost 5 bases to trimming and J lost 5 bases; unmatched junction nucleotides: 5. Germline lookup yields CDR1 SGHAT and CDR2 FQNNGV. The CDR3 loop reads CASSPRDRGNNEQFF. CDR3 in DNA: TGTGCCAGCAGCCCCCGGGACAGGGGGAACAATGAGCAGTTCTTC.

The sample holds a few counts of this clone. The V gene is TRBV2, the J gene TRBJ2-5, with 9 bases fitting TRBD2. With 2 bases clipped from V and 4 bases from J, the junction kept 11 bases outside the gene matches. The CDR3 extends over 17 amino acids. CDR1 and CDR2 from the germline V gene are SNHLY and FYNNEI. CDR3 protein: CASSERASGIRRETQYF. The DNA for the CDR3 is TGTGCCAGCAGTGAAAGGGCTAGCGGGATTCGGCGAGAGACCCAGTACTTC.

The chain recombines TRBV6-5 with TRBJ2-5, with 7 bases lining up with TRBD1. The V segment lost 0 bases and the J segment 3 bases; nucleotides outside the gene matches: 4. Germline values: CDR1 MNHEY, CDR2 SVGAGI. The CDR3 covers 15 residues. CDR3 protein: CASSYSAGTEETQYF. For the CDR3, the DNA is TGTGCCAGCAGTTACTCTGCCGGGACAGAAGAGACCCAGTACTTC.

The chain uses TRBV14 and TRBJ2-5; no definite D call. The germline V gene has CDR1 SGHDN and CDR2 FVKESK. The CDR3 length is 13 residues. Trimming took off 1 base at V and 3 bases at J, with 6 bases between the two ends. DNA for the CDR3: TGTGCCAGCAGCCAAGTACCTAAAGAGACCCAGTACTTC. Amino acid sequence: CASSQVPKETQYF.

This sequence joins TRBV2 and TRBJ2-3, with 7 bases identical to TRBD2. Germline V gene data show CDR1 as SNHLY and CDR2 as FYNNEI. This CDR3 contains 18 residues. V lost 7 bases and J lost 3; bases outside the gene matches: 19. The CDR3, as DNA: TGTGCCAGCATGGGGGGGGACCCCTACGGGATAAAGACAGATACGCAGTATTTT. This sequence encodes CASMGGDPYGIKTDTQYF.

The rearrangement links TRBV14 to TRBJ2-7, with 8 bases matching TRBD1. The CDR3 has 17 residues. With V trimmed by 0 bases and J by 1 base, 8 bases remained unmatched. CDR1 SGHDN and CDR2 FVKESK come from the germline V gene. The CDR3 region has the DNA TGTGCCAGCAGCCAAGATCCGTGGACAGGGAAATCCTACGAGCAGTACTTC. It specifies CASSQDPWTGKSYEQYF.

The chain employs TRBV9 and TRBJ2-1; TRBD1 might be the D (6 bases). V was shortened by 2 bases and J by 8 bases, with 17 bases between the two germline ends. CDR1 and CDR2 (germline): SGDLS, YYNGEE. This CDR3 is built from 15 residues. The CDR3 loop reads CASSVVQGQAHEQFF. CDR3 bases: TGTGCCAGCAGCGTCGTACAGGGCCAAGCGCATGAGCAGTTCTTC.

The chain uses TRBV2 and TRBJ2-7; D remains ambiguous. The CDR3 is made up of 16 amino acids. Per germline, CDR1 SNHLY and CDR2 FYNNEI. V lost 1 base, J lost 1 base, and 14 bases lay in between. CDR3 amino acids: CASSEVRHRVSYEQYF. The CDR3 DNA follows: TGTGCCAGCAGTGAAGTTCGTCATCGGGTTTCCTACGAGCAGTACTTC.

V is TRBV18 and J is TRBJ1-6; possibly TRBD1 for D (5 bases). The CDR3 is 12 residues long. Trimming took off 6 bases at V and 5 bases at J, with 5 bases between the two ends. CDR1 and CDR2 (germline): KGHSH, LQKENI. In DNA, the CDR3 is TGTGCCAGCTCGACAGATAATTCACCCCTCCACTTT. Protein product: CASSTDNSPLHF.

This rearrangement joins TRBV6-4 to TRBJ1-2; D call uncertain. This CDR3 spans 14 amino acids. The V gene lost 6 bases and the J gene lost 7 bases, with 18 bases spanning the gap. Germline loops: CDR1 MRHNA, CDR2 SNTAGT. CDR3 bases: TGTGCCAGCAGCCCCTCAATTTCGGCTGCTGGCTACACCTTC. Protein sequence: CASSPSISAAGYTF.

This clone was seen a handful of times. The V gene is TRBV5-1, the J gene TRBJ2-1; 8 bases are a match to TRBD2. The germline gives CDR1 SGHRS, CDR2 YFSETQ. The CDR3 length is 15 residues. The V gene end was trimmed by 2 bases and the J gene end by 8 bases; junction bases not matched to a gene: 9. The CDR3 coding sequence is TGCGCCAGCAGCTTAACGGGACTAGGAGTCGATGAGCAGTTCTTC. This gives the protein CASSLTGLGVDEQFF. Filled out from reference TRBV5-1 and TRBJ2-1, the complete variable domain reads KAGVTQTPRYLIKTRGQQVTLSCSPISGHRSVSWYQQTPGQGLQFLFEYFSETQRNKGNFPGRFSGRQFSNSRSEMNVSTLELGDSALYLCASSLTGLGVDEQFFGPGTRLTVL.

The chain uses TRBV5-1 and TRBJ2-3; D ambiguous. CDR3 length: 15 amino acids. Germline lookup yields CDR1 SGHRS and CDR2 YFSETQ. V was shortened by 4 bases and J by 2 bases, with 14 bases between the two germline ends. The CDR3, as DNA: TGCGCCAGCAGCGCGACCCTTCAAAACACAGATACGCAGTATTTT. Translated: CASSATLQNTDTQYF.

The CDR3 nucleotides are TGCAGCGTTGACGGACAGGGGGCCCGAAATGAGCAGTTCTTC. It translates to CSVDGQGARNEQFF. The chain recombines TRBV29-1 with TRBJ2-1; 11 bases match TRBD1. V dropped 3 bases and J dropped 7; count of bases not matched to a gene: 5. CDR3 length: 14 amino acids. The germline gives CDR1 SQVTM, CDR2 ANQGSEA.

V gene TRBV4-1 combines with J gene TRBJ2-2, with D possibly matching TRBD2 (5 bases). V was pared by 1 base and J by 4 bases, with 13 bases between. Germline assignment: CDR1 MGHRA and CDR2 YSYEKL. The CDR3 contains 16 residues. The CDR3 nucleotides are TGCGCCAGCAGCCAAGGCGTGGCGGGTGGCACCGGGGAGCTGTTTTTT. This codes for CASSQGVAGGTGELFF.

Note on this clone: The same CDR3 arises from other DNA sequences in this sample as well. The chain joins TRBV18 to TRBJ1-1; D is uncertain. V was shortened by 3 bases and J by 3 bases, with 8 bases between the two germline ends. Germline V gene sequence: CDR1 KGHSH, CDR2 LQKENI. CDR3 size: 13 residues. CDR3 nucleotides: TGTGCCAGCTCACCGGGAGGCGACACTGAAGCTTTCTTT. It codes for CASSPGGDTEAFF.

The V and J genes are TRBV19 and TRBJ2-5; 9 nucleotides agree with TRBD1. Losses at the gene ends were 9 bases for V and 3 bases for J; bases not matched to a gene: 11. The CDR3 runs to 15 residues. CDR1 is LNHDA, CDR2 SQIVND, per germline (reference sequence). The CDR3 DNA reads TGTGCCAGCCACCAACCGGGGGACAGGGAAGAGACCCAGTACTTC. Protein sequence: CASHQPGDREETQYF.

V is TRBV5-1 and J is TRBJ2-7; 7 nucleotides match TRBD2. CDR1 and CDR2 (germline): SGHRS, YFSETQ. Germline trimming cut 1 base from V and 3 bases from J; bases unmatched to any gene: 10. CDR3 length equals 16 residues. CDR3 bases: TGCGCCAGCAGCTTGTCGGGGAGTCTAGCGGACTACGAGCAGTACTTC. Translated: CASSLSGSLADYEQYF. Full variable domain (missing parts from reference TRBV5-1 and TRBJ2-7): KAGVTQTPRYLIKTRGQQVTLSCSPISGHRSVSWYQQTPGQGLQFLFEYFSETQRNKGNFPGRFSGRQFSNSRSEMNVSTLELGDSALYLCASSLSGSLADYEQYFGPGTRLTVT.

The chain recombines TRBV28 with TRBJ2-7, with D hard to call. CDR3 length: 11 residues. The ends were cut back, 5 bases at V and 3 bases at J, with 5 bases in the middle. The germline V gene encodes CDR1 MDHEN and CDR2 SYDVKM. CDR3: CASSKFYEQYF. The CDR3 DNA follows: TGTGCCAGCAGTAAGTTCTACGAGCAGTACTTC.

V usage is TRBV10-3 and J usage is TRBJ2-1; no definite D call. In germline, CDR1 is ENHRY, CDR2 SYGVKD. V dropped 8 bases and J dropped 7 bases, with 9 bases sitting between them. This CDR3 region has 11 residues. In DNA form, the CDR3 reads TGTGCCATCGCAATTGAGAATGAGCAGTTCTTC. As protein: CAIAIENEQFF.